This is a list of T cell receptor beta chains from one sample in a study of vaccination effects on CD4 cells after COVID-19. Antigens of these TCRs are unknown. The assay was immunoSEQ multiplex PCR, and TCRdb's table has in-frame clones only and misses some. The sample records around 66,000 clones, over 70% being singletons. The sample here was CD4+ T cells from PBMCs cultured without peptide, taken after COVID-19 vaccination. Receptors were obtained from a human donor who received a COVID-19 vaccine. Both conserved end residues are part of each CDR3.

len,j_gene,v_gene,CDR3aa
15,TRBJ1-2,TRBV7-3,CASSLGQGMGYGYTF
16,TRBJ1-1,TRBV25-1,CASSPTLGQGDTEAFF
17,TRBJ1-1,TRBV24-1,CATSDSDRGQGNTEAFF
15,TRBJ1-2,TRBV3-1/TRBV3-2,CASSQAQGARYGYTF
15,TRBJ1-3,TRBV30,CAWSVGQGSGNTIYF
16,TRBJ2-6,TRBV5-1,CASSLWGLAGANVLTF
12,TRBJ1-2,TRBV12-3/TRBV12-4,CASSSQGYGYTF
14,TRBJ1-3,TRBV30,CAWSVQGKVNTIYF
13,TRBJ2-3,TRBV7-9,CASSINVGGTQYF
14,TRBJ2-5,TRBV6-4,CASSDSSGVGAQYF
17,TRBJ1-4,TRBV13,CASSLGRPGLLLGKLFF
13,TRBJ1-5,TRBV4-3,CASSQEEGQPQHF
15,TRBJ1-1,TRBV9,CASSVATGGWTEAFF
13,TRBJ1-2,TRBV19,CASSRDRNYGYTF
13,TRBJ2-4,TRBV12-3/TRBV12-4,CASSPTGANIQYF
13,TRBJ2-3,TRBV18,CASSPPSPATQYF
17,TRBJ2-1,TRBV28,CASSTPRTRSSYNEQFF
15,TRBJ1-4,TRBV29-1,CSVRGTYGTNEKLFF